Here is one T cell receptor (beta chain) with its context. The antigen is unknown. Described treatment: roughly 11-day PBMC culture with coronavirus spike peptide pools or control peptides (ViraFEST assay). Antigen-specific T cells were expanded with peptide pools by ViraFEST, and TCRs were then sequenced. These data originate in a study of vaccination and CD4 T cells after COVID-19. The study sequenced cultured CD4+ T cell DNA using the Oncomine TCR Beta short-read assay. Researchers extracted genomic DNA from CD4+ T cells that had been cultured. Using its own MiXCR run on the PCR reads, TCRdb lists one record per CDR3 protein. The data contain 11,000 to 15,000 distinct CDR3 sequences, roughly 42% of them singletons. V was shortened by 1 base and J by 0 bases, with 13 bases between the two germline ends. Per the germline V gene, CDR1 is GTSNPN and CDR2 is SVGIG (reference sequence). CDR3 size: 15 residues.

The chain employs TRBV30 and TRBJ2-7; a weak D match, TRBD1 (5 bases). The specimen sequenced was CD4+ T cells from blood, cultured in vitro. The receptor was derived from a human donor who had recovered from COVID-19. The CDR3 DNA sequence: TGTGCCTGGAGTGACAACAGGAGAAGCTCCTACGAGCAGTACTTC. It encodes CAWSDNRRSSYEQYF.